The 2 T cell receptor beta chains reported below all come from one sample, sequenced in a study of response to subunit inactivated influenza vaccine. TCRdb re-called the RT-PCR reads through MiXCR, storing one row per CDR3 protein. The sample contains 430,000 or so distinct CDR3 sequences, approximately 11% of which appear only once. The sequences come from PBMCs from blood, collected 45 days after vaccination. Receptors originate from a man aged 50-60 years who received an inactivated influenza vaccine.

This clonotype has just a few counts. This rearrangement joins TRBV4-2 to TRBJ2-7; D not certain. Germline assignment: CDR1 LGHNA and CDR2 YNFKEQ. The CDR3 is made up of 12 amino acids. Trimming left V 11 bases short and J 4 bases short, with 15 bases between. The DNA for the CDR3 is TGTGCCTCCTCAAGAAGAAATTACGAGCAGTACTTC. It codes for CASSRRNYEQYF.

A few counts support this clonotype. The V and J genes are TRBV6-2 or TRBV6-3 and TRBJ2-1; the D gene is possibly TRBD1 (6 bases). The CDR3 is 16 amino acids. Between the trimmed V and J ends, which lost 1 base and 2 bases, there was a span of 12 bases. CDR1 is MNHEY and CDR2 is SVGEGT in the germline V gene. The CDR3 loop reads CASSYFPGQTYNEQFF. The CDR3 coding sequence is TGTGCCAGCAGTTACTTCCCCGGACAGACCTACAATGAGCAGTTCTTC.